The 13 T cell receptor beta chains below all came from one sample that was sequenced in a study of cytomegalovirus exposure and HLA in healthy donors. The PCR had 60 Vbeta and 13 Jbeta primers. Repertoires were generated with immunoSEQ multiplex PCR, while TCRdb's copy carries only in-frame clones and drops some. The sample yields about 240,000 clones, roughly 78% seen once. Sequencing was performed on PBMCs. All receptors derive from a boy under 18 in good health and CMV-seronegative.

The chain recombines TRBV19 with TRBJ2-7; TRBD1 is a possible D gene (6 bases). The CDR3 contains 13 residues. Germline CDR1 and CDR2: LNHDA and SQIVND (reference sequence). V gave up 9 bases and J gave up 0 bases, with 12 bases separating them. The CDR3 protein is CASAQGISYEQYF. The CDR3 DNA reads as TGTGCCAGCGCACAGGGCATCTCCTACGAGCAGTACTTC.

V is TRBV30 and J is TRBJ1-4; 8 bases line up with TRBD1. With V trimmed by 5 bases and J by 4 bases, 6 bases remained unmatched. CDR3 length equals 14 residues. Germline V gives CDR1 GTSNPN, CDR2 SVGIG (reference sequence). The CDR3 sequence is CAWDPGQVNEKLFF. The DNA for the CDR3 is TGTGCCTGGGATCCGGGACAGGTTAATGAAAAACTGTTTTTT. Full variable domain (outside the CDR3, taken from reference TRBV30 and TRBJ1-4): SQTIHQWPATLVQPVGSPLSLECTVEGTSNPNLYWYRQAAGRGLQLLFYSVGIGQISSEVPQNLSASRPQDRQFILSSKKLLLSDSGFYLCAWDPGQVNEKLFFGSGTQLSVL.

The V call is TRBV9, the J call TRBJ1-2, with unresolved D. CDR3 length: 15 amino acids. The V and J ends lost 4 bases and 4 bases respectively, with 17 bases between them. Germline loops: CDR1 SGDLS, CDR2 YYNGEE. The DNA for the CDR3 is TGTGCCAGCAGCATAACCACCCGGGGTAGCTATGGCTACACCTTC. This codes for CASSITTRGSYGYTF.

The rearrangement uses TRBV30 and TRBJ1-5, with 7 bases aligning to TRBD1. Germline assignment: CDR1 GTSNPN and CDR2 SVGIG (reference sequence). The CDR3 covers 14 residues. The J segment lost 7 bases and the V segment lost 3 bases, leaving 9 bases of the junction unmatched. This CDR3 is CAWSANRGGQPQHF. The CDR3 bases are TGTGCCTGGAGCGCAAACAGGGGAGGCCAGCCCCAGCATTTT.

This chain links TRBV30 with TRBJ1-6; 7 bases line up with TRBD1. The trim removed 0 bases at V and 7 bases at J, leaving 15 bases unmatched. Germline loops: CDR1 GTSNPN, CDR2 SVGIG (reference sequence). The CDR3 contains 18 residues. DNA of the CDR3: TGTGCCTGGAGTGTAGGCTTCGGGGCCGGGACAGCAAATTCACCCCTCCACTTT. Translating gives CAWSVGFGAGTANSPLHF.

Comment on this clone: The conserved phenylalanine or tryptophan normally closing the CDR3 is absent here, so this likely arose from a read error. The chain is built from TRBV27 and TRBJ1-2; a possible D gene is TRBD1 (5 bases). CDR1 and CDR2 (germline): MNHEY, SMNVEV (reference sequence). The length of the CDR3 is 13 residues. Deletions cut 2 bases from V and 5 bases from J, with 9 bases between. CDR3 residues: CASSLNRQYGYTL. Written as DNA, the CDR3 is TGTGCCAGCAGTTTAAACAGGCAGTATGGCTACACCCTC.

This CDR3 is CASTGLAGGPAYEQYF. The CDR3 DNA reads as TGTGCCAGCACGGGACTAGCGGGAGGGCCGGCCTACGAGCAGTACTTC. This chain links TRBV27 with TRBJ2-7; 16 bases are a match to TRBD2. CDR1 MNHEY and CDR2 SMNVEV come from the germline V gene (reference sequence). V lost 7 bases and J lost 2; bases outside the gene matches: 5. CDR3 length: 16 amino acids.

The chain couples TRBV11-3 to TRBJ2-3; D may be TRBD2 (5 bases). Germline assignment: CDR1 SGHNT and CDR2 YENEEA. Trimming stripped 5 bases from V and 4 bases from J, with 22 bases between. This CDR3 is built from 17 residues. CDR3 protein: CASSLRIRGPAADTQYF. The CDR3 DNA reads as TGTGCCAGCAGCCTACGAATCAGAGGGCCGGCCGCAGATACGCAGTATTTT.

The chain links TRBV19 to TRBJ2-1, with 11 nucleotides matching TRBD2. CDR1 and CDR2 from the germline V gene are LNHDA and SQIVND (reference sequence). This CDR3 has 15 amino acids. V lost 7 bases, J lost 0 bases, and 2 bases stayed unmatched. The CDR3, as DNA: TGTGCCAGTAAGACTAGCGGGACCTCCTACAATGAGCAGTTCTTC. This gives the protein CASKTSGTSYNEQFF.

This chain joins TRBV5-1 and TRBJ1-4; D unresolved. Trimming took 4 bases from V and 0 from J, leaving 7 bases between them. The CDR3 has 14 amino acids. Looked up from germline, CDR1 is SGHRS and CDR2 is YFSETQ. CDR3 sequence reads: CASSRGPTNEKLFF. The CDR3 bases are TGCGCCAGCAGCCGAGGCCCAACTAATGAAAAACTGTTTTTT.

This clone appeared once. This CDR3 is CASSVAPYTDTQYF. CDR3 bases: TGTGCCAGCAGCGTAGCCCCTTACACAGATACGCAGTATTTT. The chain has TRBV9 and TRBJ2-3; the D is unclear. Per germline, CDR1 SGDLS and CDR2 YYNGEE. The CDR3 sequence is 14 residues long. Between the trimmed V and J ends, which lost 0 bases and 2 bases, there was a span of 7 bases.

The gene calls are TRBV5-5 and TRBJ2-7; 12 bases match TRBD1. J was trimmed by 5 bases and V by 3 bases; bases with no gene match: 9. The CDR3 length is 16 residues. The germline gives CDR1 SGHKS, CDR2 YYEKEE (reference sequence). The CDR3 coding sequence is TGTGCCAGCAGCTGGACCGGGACAGGGGGCTTCGACGAGCAGTACTTC. As protein: CASSWTGTGGFDEQYF. The variable domain in full, completed from reference TRBV5-5 and TRBJ2-7, reads DAGVTQSPTHLIKTRGQQVTLRCSPISGHKSVSWYQQVLGQGPQFIFQYYEKEERGRGNFPDRFSARQFPNYSSELNVNALLLGDSALYLCASSWTGTGGFDEQYFGPGTRLTVT.

The chain has TRBV5-1 and TRBJ2-3; D perhaps matches TRBD1 (6 bases). Between the trimmed V and J ends, which lost 2 bases and 6 bases, there was a span of 13 bases. This CDR3 contains 14 residues. Germline CDR1 reads SGHRS; CDR2 reads YFSETQ. CDR3 residues: CASSFYRDPDTQYF. CDR3 in DNA: TGCGCCAGCAGCTTTTACAGGGATCCGGATACGCAGTATTTT.